This TCR beta chain was identified during a study of T cell changes during pregnancy in multiple sclerosis (dated by TCRdb to the late 2010s). Broadly, across the study: The study looked at changes in the T cell repertoire across pregnancy in women with multiple sclerosis.

According to the germline V gene, CDR1 reads SGHAT and CDR2 reads FQNNGV. The CDR3 has 15 amino acids, counting the end cysteine and phenylalanine. Only the CDR3 portion is preserved as DNA: 45 bases, with reading frame beginning at the first base. Trimming at the junction amounts to 5 bases on V and 3 bases on J, and the germline ends lie 17 bases apart. This clone was observed a few times. Its antigen target is currently unknown. Base qualities are not provided; no much larger clone lies one nucleotide away. The library relied on the immunoSEQ multiplex PCR assay. The clones in this table, taken by TCRdb from immuneACCESS, are in-frame only. Not every clone is retained; where verified, under half of the shortfall comes from an unresolved V gene, and the cause of the rest is unknown. The sample has more than 45,000 clones on record, about nine tenths of them singletons. The top ten constitute 0.2% to 0.3% of the sample.

The material was CD4+ T cells from peripheral blood mononuclear cells, obtained in the second trimester of pregnancy. The chain was built from TRBV11-2 and TRBJ2-7; TRBD1 is a weak D gene call, 5 bases matching. This receptor was obtained from a female donor with multiple sclerosis, enrolled in a pregnancy study. The CDR3 in this case is CASSLQGTKSYEQYF. DNA sequence: TGTGCCAGCAGCCTCCAGGGTACCAAGAGCTACGAGCAGTACTTC.